The rows below give T cell receptor beta chains drawn from one sample of a study of blood T cell repertoires in COVID-19. TCRdb's copy holds only in-frame clones and misses some; the assay was immunoSEQ multiplex PCR. The table lists some 160,000 clones, approximately 80% of them singletons. Sequencing was done on a sample of peripheral blood. The receptors come from a woman in her forties or fifties with acute or convalescent COVID-19. The CDR3 runs from the conserved cysteine through the conserved F or W. Each record gives: V gene, J gene, clone size, D gene, CDR3 DNA, CDR3 protein. A D gene is named only where the DNA matches it firmly. Clone sizes are given selectively: once, few, many, or a class where the clone is expanded.

TRBV5-1,TRBJ2-1,.,TRBD2,TGCGCCAGCAGCCCCAGCGGGGCTATATACAATGAGCAGTTCTTC,CASSPSGAIYNEQFF
TRBV2,TRBJ1-5,.,TRBD1,TGTGCCAGCACTCCGGACAGGAGCAGCAATCAGCCCCAGCATTTT,CASTPDRSSNQPQHF
TRBV15,TRBJ1-2,.,TRBD1,TGTGCCACCAGCCGGGACAGGGTGGACTATGGCTACACCTTC,CATSRDRVDYGYTF
TRBV5-1,TRBJ1-1,.,.,TGCGCCAGCAGCTTGACAGGCGCGAACGCTGAAGCTTTCTTT,CASSLTGANAEAFF
TRBV27,TRBJ2-2,.,.,TGTGCCAGCAGTTTGCGGGGTATCGTCACCGGGGAGCTGTTTTTT,CASSLRGIVTGELFF
TRBV19,TRBJ2-1,.,.,TGTGCCAGTAGTATACCCCGACAGTCTAGCTCCTACAATGAGCAGTTCTTC,CASSIPRQSSSYNEQFF
TRBV5-1,TRBJ2-2,.,TRBD2,TGCGCCAGCAGCTCCGGCCCAGCGGGAATAACCGGGGAGCTGTTTTTT,CASSSGPAGITGELFF
TRBV28,TRBJ1-1,few,.,TGTGCCAGCAGTTTACCCGTGGACGGACTCCTTGAAGCTTTCTTT,CASSLPVDGLLEAFF
TRBV7-2,TRBJ1-1,.,.,TGTGCCAGCAGCTTCCCCCAGGGGACTGAAGCTTTCTTT,CASSFPQGTEAFF
TRBV2,TRBJ1-2,.,TRBD1,TGTGCCAGCAGCCCCACGGGACAGGAGACCTATGGCTACACCTTC,CASSPTGQETYGYTF
TRBV9,TRBJ1-5,.,TRBD1,TGTGCCAGCAACGAGATCAGGGGGCTAGACCAGCCCCAGCATTTT,CASNEIRGLDQPQHF
TRBV6-5,TRBJ1-1,.,.,TGTGCCAGCAGTCCAACTTTACTCAGGGAAGCTTTCTTT,CASSPTLLREAFF
TRBV6-5,TRBJ1-2,.,TRBD1,TGTGCCAGCAGTCGGGACAGGGGGCGAGTCTACACCTTC,CASSRDRGRVYTF
TRBV19,TRBJ2-3,.,TRBD2,TGTGCCAGTAGTAAGGTTGCTAGCGGGCTTCCTAGCACAGATACGCAGTATTTT,CASSKVASGLPSTDTQYF
TRBV28,TRBJ1-5,.,TRBD1,TGTGCCAGCAGTCCCGGGACAGGGAGTCAGCCCCAGCATTTT,CASSPGTGSQPQHF
TRBV27,TRBJ1-1,few,.,TGTGCCAGCAGTTTTGGCTCGGGGGGGAACACTGAAGCTTTCTTT,CASSFGSGGNTEAFF
TRBV18,TRBJ1-6,.,.,TGTGCCAGCTCACCATCTACAGGCGGAACGAGTAATTCACCCCTCCACTTT,CASSPSTGGTSNSPLHF